This T cell receptor beta chain was documented in a study of T cell responses to AZD1222 COVID-19 vaccine. Germline CDR1 SGHTS, CDR2 YDEGEE. The CDR3 loop spans 13 amino acids. After removal of 4 bases from V and 13 bases from J, the junction contained 14 bases not matched to a gene. This table comes from immunoSEQ multiplex PCR, and its TCRdb copy is limited to in-frame clones, with some not included. The repertoire includes approximately 100,000 clones, 85% to 90% of them detected once, and over 15% sits in the top ten. Sample: peripheral blood, taken on day 0 of AZD1222 vaccination. This receptor was identified in an adult in good health. The V gene is TRBV5-8, the J gene TRBJ2-7, with TRBD1 matching 7 bases. The CDR3 region is CASSVGQAQHTYF. CDR3 nucleotides: TGTGCCAGCAGCGTCGGACAGGCACAACATACATACTTC.